The clone carrying this T cell receptor (beta chain) was seen a handful of times. Its target is unknown. Library preparation for TCR beta used quantitative 5'-RACE with molecular barcodes. MiXCR was run by TCRdb on the 5' RACE reads, yielding one entry per CDR3 protein. In the table there are some 450,000 distinct CDR3 sequences, roughly 18% of which are singletons. These data are taken from a study of CD8 T cells in ankylosing spondylitis. Broader study findings: Within matched ankylosing spondylitis synovial fluid, disease-linked clones were reportedly significantly enriched. Blood of patients with ankylosing spondylitis appeared to be characterized by a TCR beta motif of 8 or 9 highly homologous variants. Earlier authors reported some of these motif variants in reactive arthritis synovial fluid and blood.

The receptor's source is a male donor with ankylosing spondylitis. The sequencing input was blood, either unsorted or a sorted T cell fraction (not recorded which).

The CDR3 spells CASSLLLRGQPQHF. CDR3 nucleotide sequence: TGTGCCAGCAGCCTCCTACTTCGGGGTCAGCCCCAGCATTTT. The chain recombines TRBV5-5 with TRBJ1-5; D remains unclear. The CDR3 covers 14 residues. V dropped 4 bases and J dropped 6 bases, with 14 bases sitting between them. Germline V gene lookup returns CDR1 SGHKS and CDR2 YYEKEE (reference sequence).